These 12 T cell receptor beta chains were all obtained from the same sample, sequenced in a study of T cells after posttransplantation cyclophosphamide. Repertoires were generated with immunoSEQ multiplex PCR, while TCRdb's copy carries only in-frame clones and drops some. This table has some 5,000 clones, around 60% appearing once. The material sequenced was memory CD8+ T cells sorted from blood. The receptors originated from a woman in her fifties or sixties in good health, CMV-negative, and a related stem cell transplant donor.

V gene TRBV4-1 combines with J gene TRBJ1-1; a possible D gene is TRBD1 (6 bases). V gave up 5 bases and J gave up 0 bases, with 13 bases separating them. Germline V gene sequence: CDR1 MGHRA, CDR2 YSYEKL. CDR3 size: 15 residues. The DNA of the CDR3 is TGCGCCAGCAGCGAAGCGGGACATATGAACACTGAAGCTTTCTTT. It translates to CASSEAGHMNTEAFF.

The rearrangement uses TRBV5-8 and TRBJ1-1; no firm D call. The germline CDR1 and CDR2 sequences are SGHTS and YDEGEE. V was trimmed by 0 bases and J by 1 base, leaving 4 bases between them. The CDR3 spans 13 residues. The CDR3 DNA sequence: TGTGCCAGCAGCTTGGCGGGGAACACTGAAGCTTTCTTT. It is translated as CASSLAGNTEAFF.

The chain is built from TRBV9 and TRBJ1-1; D is unclear. The length of the CDR3 is 14 residues. The V and J ends lost 0 bases and 1 base respectively, with 7 bases between them. CDR1 SGDLS and CDR2 YYNGEE come from the germline V gene. The CDR3: CASSVEAGNTEAFF. CDR3 DNA sequence: TGTGCCAGCAGCGTAGAGGCAGGGAACACTGAAGCTTTCTTT.

The table lists this clone with a count of one. Written as DNA, the CDR3 is TGTGCCAGCAGCTTTTGGGGGGGACTAAAAATGTACGAGCAGTACTTC. Translated, it gives CASSFWGGLKMYEQYF. This chain joins TRBV5-4 and TRBJ2-7; 7 bases align to TRBD2. Losses at the gene ends were 2 bases for V and 4 bases for J; bases not matched to a gene: 12. This CDR3 region has 16 residues. Germline CDR1 and CDR2: SGHNT and YYREEE (reference sequence).

V is TRBV2 and J is TRBJ2-5; 7 bases map to TRBD2. V lost 7 bases to trimming and J lost 2 bases; unmatched junction nucleotides: 4. Germline-derived CDR1 and CDR2 are SNHLY and FYNNEI. The CDR3 runs to 13 residues. The CDR3 nucleotides read TGTGCCAGCAAAGCGGGGCCACAAGAGACCCAGTACTTC. Protein: CASKAGPQETQYF.

On this clone itself: One end of the junction does not line up with germline, which may come from a read error. The chain joins TRBV27 to TRBJ1-1; no firm D call. The CDR3 extends over 14 amino acids. Germline V gene lookup returns CDR1 MNHEY and CDR2 SMNVEV (reference sequence). CDR3 amino acids: CAISAAGSDTEAFF. The CDR3 DNA reads TGTGCCATCAGTGCGGCGGGGTCGGACACTGAAGCTTTCTTT.

This clone was found a few times. This chain joins TRBV28 and TRBJ2-2; TRBD1 might be the D (6 bases). The CDR3 length is 16 residues. V lost 7 bases and J 5 bases, leaving 20 bases between the germline ends. From germline, CDR1 is MDHEN and CDR2 SYDVKM. The CDR3 DNA reads as TGTGCCAGCATTTCCGGGACACTGTGGGGTACCGGGGAGCTGTTTTTT. Translation: CASISGTLWGTGELFF.

The rearrangement joins TRBV27 to TRBJ2-1; TRBD2 might be the D (5 bases). The CDR3 is 13 amino acids. CDR1 MNHEY and CDR2 SMNVEV come from the germline V gene (reference sequence). V shed 6 bases and J shed 2 bases, with 8 bases lying between them. CDR3 loop: CASSEGPYNEQFF. The CDR3 region has the DNA TGTGCCAGCAGCGAGGGTCCCTACAATGAGCAGTTCTTC.

V usage is TRBV14 and J usage is TRBJ2-5, with TRBD1 matching over 7 bases. The CDR3 spans 13 residues. In germline, CDR1 is SGHDN, CDR2 FVKESK. V lost 4 bases to trimming and J lost 5 bases; unmatched junction nucleotides: 4. CDR3 DNA: TGTGCCAGCAGCCCCTGGGACAGCGAGACCCAGTACTTC. Protein product: CASSPWDSETQYF. Filled out from reference TRBV14 and TRBJ2-5, the complete variable domain reads EAGVTQFPSHSVIEKGQTVTLRCDPISGHDNLYWYRRVMGKEIKFLLHFVKESKQDESGMPNNRFLAERTGGTYSTLKVQPAELEDSGVYFCASSPWDSETQYFGPGTRLLVL.

This clone has only a few counts. The chain employs TRBV11-2 and TRBJ2-1; 8 nucleotides line up with TRBD2. CDR1 SGHAT and CDR2 FQNNGV come from the germline V gene. The CDR3 is 15 residues long. V shed 2 bases, J shed 7 bases, and the junction held 7 bases outside the gene matches. For the CDR3, the DNA is TGTGCCAGCAGCTTACCCTCGGGGGGGGTGAATGAGCAGTTCTTC. As protein: CASSLPSGGVNEQFF.

The chain uses TRBV14 and TRBJ1-3; D call uncertain. V was shortened by 1 base and J by 0 bases, with 13 bases between the two germline ends. CDR1 and CDR2 (germline): SGHDN, FVKESK. The CDR3 loop spans 17 amino acids. CDR3 coding DNA: TGTGCCAGCAGCCAAGTTGTTGTCAGGTGCTCTGGAAACACCATATATTTT. Its translation is CASSQVVVRCSGNTIYF. The entire variable domain, with the rest obtained from reference TRBV14 and TRBJ1-3, is as follows: EAGVTQFPSHSVIEKGQTVTLRCDPISGHDNLYWYRRVMGKEIKFLLHFVKESKQDESGMPNNRFLAERTGGTYSTLKVQPAELEDSGVYFCASSQVVVRCSGNTIYFGEGSWLTVV.

This chain joins TRBV28 and TRBJ2-7; TRBD1 is a possible D gene (6 bases). The CDR3 is made up of 13 amino acids. With 8 bases removed from V and 4 bases from J, the gap between germline ends came to 15 bases. In germline, CDR1 is MDHEN, CDR2 SYDVKM. The CDR3 region has the DNA TGTGCCAGCGTGGAAGGGGGATTTTACGAGCAGTACTTC. Translated: CASVEGGFYEQYF.